Following are 4 T cell receptor beta chains from one sample sequenced in a study of cytomegalovirus exposure and HLA in healthy donors (dated by TCRdb to the late 2010s). The library was made by the immunoSEQ multiplex PCR assay. For the multiplex PCR, a mixture combining 60 forward primers for TCR Vbeta segments and 13 reverse primers for TCR Jbeta segments was used. The immuneACCESS repertoire file appears here via TCRdb, limited to in-frame rearrangements. These files lack a portion of the clones; in checked studies, under half of the deficit traces to unresolved V genes, and the cause of the others is not known. This sample lists approximately 210,000 clones; roughly four fifths were detected once. The ten most abundant clones make up 1.5% to 2% of the sample. Sequences were obtained from PBMCs. The receptors originated from a man aged 18 to 29 in good health and CMV-seronegative.

The chain couples TRBV6-6 to TRBJ1-6; TRBD1 agrees at 8 bases. Germline CDR1 and CDR2: MNHNY and SVGAGI (reference sequence). The V gene end was trimmed by 2 bases and the J gene end by 5 bases; junction bases not matched to a gene: 2. The CDR3 is made up of 15 amino acids. CDR3 sequence: CASSYMDRDNSPLHF. CDR3 sequence (DNA): TGTGCCAGCAGTTACATGGACAGGGATAATTCACCCCTCCACTTT.

The chain combines TRBV5-8 with TRBJ2-5; perhaps TRBD1 as D (6 bases). This CDR3 contains 14 residues. CDR1 SGHTS and CDR2 YDEGEE come from the germline V gene. The V gene lost 4 bases and the J gene lost 1 base, with 11 bases spanning the gap. Here the CDR3 reads CASSKGQTQETQYF. In nucleotides, the CDR3 is TGTGCCAGCAGCAAAGGACAGACCCAAGAGACCCAGTACTTC.

V is TRBV2 and J is TRBJ1-2; 9 nucleotides align to TRBD1. Germline lookup yields CDR1 SNHLY and CDR2 FYNNEI. The CDR3 has 15 residues. Trimming removed 6 bases from V and 3 bases from J; junction bases left unmatched: 8. The CDR3 nucleotides read TGTGCCAGCAGATTGGGGACAGGGCAGGACTATGGCTACACCTTC. Amino acids: CASRLGTGQDYGYTF. Combining the CDR3 with reference TRBV2 and TRBJ1-2 gives the whole variable domain EPEVTQTPSHQVTQMGQEVILRCVPISNHLYFYWYRQILGQKVEFLVSFYNNEISEKSEIFDDQFSVERPDGSNFTLKIRSTKLEDSAMYFCASRLGTGQDYGYTFGSGTRLTVV.

The chain recombines TRBV19 with TRBJ2-5, with a tentative D call TRBD1 (5 bases). The CDR3 consists of 13 residues. V shed 3 bases and J shed 5 bases, with 10 bases lying between them. Germline lookup yields CDR1 LNHDA and CDR2 SQIVND (reference sequence). The CDR3 loop is CASSIVGAETQYF. The CDR3 DNA reads TGTGCCAGTAGTATCGTTGGGGCTGAGACCCAGTACTTC.